Given below is one T cell receptor (beta chain) in context. This specimen belongs to a study of CD8 T cells in ankylosing spondylitis. The CDR3 has 15 amino acids. CDR1 and CDR2 (germline): SGHRS, YFSETQ. V lost 4 bases to trimming and J lost 3 bases; unmatched junction nucleotides: 7. A single record per CDR3 protein comes from TCRdb applying MiXCR to the 5' RACE reads. This table has over 110,000 distinct CDR3 sequences, about 8% appearing once. The TCR comes from a male donor with ankylosing spondylitis. The sequenced sample was synovial fluid, either unsorted or a sorted T cell fraction (not recorded which). This chain uses TRBV5-1 with TRBJ1-1; 9 bases align to TRBD1. CDR3 bases: TGCGCCAGCAGCCCGGACAGGGGCGAGTACACTGAAGCTTTCTTT. It is translated as CASSPDRGEYTEAFF.